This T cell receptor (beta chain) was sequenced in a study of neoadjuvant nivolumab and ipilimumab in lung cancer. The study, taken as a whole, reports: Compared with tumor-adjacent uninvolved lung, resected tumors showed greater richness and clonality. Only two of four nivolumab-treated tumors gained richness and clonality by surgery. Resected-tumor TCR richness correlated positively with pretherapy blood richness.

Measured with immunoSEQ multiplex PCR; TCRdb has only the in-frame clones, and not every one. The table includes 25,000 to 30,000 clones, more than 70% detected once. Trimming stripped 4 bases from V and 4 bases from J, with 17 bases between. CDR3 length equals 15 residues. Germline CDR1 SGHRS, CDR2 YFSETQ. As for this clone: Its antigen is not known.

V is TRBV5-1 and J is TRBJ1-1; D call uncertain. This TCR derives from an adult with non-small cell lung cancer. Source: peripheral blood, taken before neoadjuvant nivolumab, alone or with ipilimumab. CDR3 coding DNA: TGCGCCAGCAGCCTCTCTGGGAGGGAGGGCACTGAAGCTTTCTTT. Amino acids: CASSLSGREGTEAFF.